Each of the 8 T cell receptor beta chains below was sequenced from the same sample in a study of shared clonotypes between healthy human individuals. Produced via immunoSEQ multiplex PCR; TCRdb's table is partial and in-frame only. The sample includes about 980,000 clones, approximately 80% of them seen just once. Sequences were obtained from memory CD4+ T cells sorted from blood. The subset here: CD45RA-negative fraction. The origin of the receptors is a man between 18 and 29 years old in good health.

The CDR3 protein is CSVEDLPGGGGGYTF. As DNA, the CDR3 is TGCAGCGTTGAAGATCTTCCTGGGGGCGGAGGTGGCTACACCTTC. The chain recombines TRBV29-1 with TRBJ1-2; possibly TRBD1 for D (6 bases). V dropped 0 bases and J dropped 7 bases, with 18 bases sitting between them. Germline CDR1 is SQVTM and CDR2 is ANQGSEA. This CDR3 region has 15 residues.

A note on this clone: This likely reflects a read error, since a far larger clone is one base away. CDR3 loop: CASSPPGELFF. The CDR3 coding sequence is TGTGCCAGCAGTCCCCCCGGGGAGCTGTTTTTT. The chain joins TRBV6-6 to TRBJ2-2; D unclear. The germline V and J ends were trimmed by 5 bases and 6 bases, with 4 bases remaining between them. Germline V gene data show CDR1 as MNHNY and CDR2 as SVGAGI (reference sequence). This CDR3 comprises 11 residues.

The genes are TRBV5-6 and TRBJ2-5, with 8 bases lining up with TRBD2. The last part of the DNA fits TRBJ2-7 better; the J call may be wrong. The CDR3 is 15 amino acids. CDR1 is SGHDT and CDR2 is YYEEEE in the germline V gene. DNA of the CDR3: TGTGCCAGCACTTACGGAGCGGGAGCGGCCTACGAGCAGTACTTC. This translates into CASTYGAGAAYEQYF.

With respect to this clone: One junction end disagrees with the germline gene, perhaps due to a read error. The chain combines TRBV18 with TRBJ1-3; D is unresolved. This CDR3 region has 14 residues. Germline values: CDR1 KGHSH, CDR2 LQKENI. The CDR3 sequence: CASLPRGSGNTIYF. The CDR3 coding sequence is TGTGCCAGCTTACCACGGGGCTCTGGAAACACCATATATTTT.

The J gene is TRBJ2-2, the V gene TRBV6-1, with 10 bases that match TRBD1. V was pared by 6 bases and J by 8 bases, with 6 bases of the junction left unmatched. The CDR3 loop spans 14 amino acids. Germline V gene data show CDR1 as MNHNS and CDR2 as SASEGT. The chain's CDR3 is CASRRTGGAGELFF. The CDR3 nucleotides read TGTGCCAGCAGGAGGACAGGGGGTGCGGGGGAGCTGTTTTTT.

This chain uses TRBV25-1 with TRBJ1-2; D uncertain. The CDR3 consists of 10 residues. V lost 3 bases and J lost 8, with 4 bases in between. Germline CDR1 and CDR2: MGHDK and SYGVNS. CDR3 DNA sequence: TGTGCCAGCAGTGAGATCGGCTACACCTTC. Translated: CASSEIGYTF.

This rearrangement joins TRBV18 to TRBJ1-1, with a weak D call TRBD1 (5 bases). The V end was cut by 3 bases, the J end by 5 bases, with 16 bases between. Germline loops: CDR1 KGHSH, CDR2 LQKENI. The CDR3 contains 15 residues. In nucleotides, the CDR3 is TGTGCCAGCTCACCCAACTTGGGAGGGGTAACTGAAGCTTTCTTT. Its translation is CASSPNLGGVTEAFF.

Concerning this clone: The CDR3 does not close with the conserved phenylalanine or tryptophan, likely indicating a read error. The limits of the CDR3 on the DNA are not certain, so only TCRdb's listed CDR3 is given. This sequence joins TRBV6-1 and TRBJ2-7; TRBD2 is the table's D call and was not checked against the DNA. The CDR3 numbers 12 amino acids, ends counted. The germline V gene encodes CDR1 MNHNS and CDR2 SASEGT. The CDR3 loop reads CASSDTRDSLFL.